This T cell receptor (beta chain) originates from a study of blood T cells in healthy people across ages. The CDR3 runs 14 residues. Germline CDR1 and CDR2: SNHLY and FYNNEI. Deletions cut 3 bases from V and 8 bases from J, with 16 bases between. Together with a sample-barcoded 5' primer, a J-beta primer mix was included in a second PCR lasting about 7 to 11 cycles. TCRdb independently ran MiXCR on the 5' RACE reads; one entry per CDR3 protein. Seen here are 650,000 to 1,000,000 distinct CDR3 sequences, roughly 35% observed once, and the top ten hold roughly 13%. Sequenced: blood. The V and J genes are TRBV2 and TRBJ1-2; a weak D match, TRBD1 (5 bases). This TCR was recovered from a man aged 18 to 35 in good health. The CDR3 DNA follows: TGTGCCAGCAGTGACGCCCGCAGGGTAGGCGGCTACACCTTC. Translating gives CASSDARRVGGYTF.